This T cell receptor beta chain was observed in a study of T cells in Graves' hyperthyroidism and ophthalmopathy (dated by TCRdb to between 2018 and 2020). For context, the study as a whole: Peripheral blood samples were taken at the time of initial diagnosis, prior to any treatment. To identify TCR V-J signatures that set the groups apart, the researchers used a discovery cohort of 90 to 100 patients, made up of about 44 with Graves' ophthalmopathy and 55 to 65 with stable Graves' hyperthyroidism. Prospective prediction of ophthalmopathy was tested in an independent validation cohort of fewer than 20 hyperthyroidism patients and 17 patients who later progressed to ophthalmopathy. The roughly 91 discovery patients were randomly divided into training and test sets at a 7:3 ratio. In more than 5 Graves' hyperthyroidism patients, the study also compared T-cell repertoires from thyroid tissue with T-cell repertoires from blood. After sampling, hyperthyroidism patients received methimazole starting at 30 mg daily, and ophthalmopathy patients received high-dose intravenous methylprednisolone. The paper describes TCR Vbeta CDR3 sequencing of 130 to 150 peripheral blood samples, made up of 43 ophthalmopathy patients, approximately 76 hyperthyroidism patients and about 17 progressor patients. Here is what the overall study found, with its caveats: A model built on a 13 V-J signature distinguished ophthalmopathy from stable hyperthyroidism, reaching about 88% sensitivity and around 81% specificity in cross-validation and 80%/75% in testing. No statistical method was used to fix the sample size in advance, and group allocation was not hidden from the investigators. Blood samples also contained most of the expanded thyroid clonotypes (frequency above 0.001), which suggests that blood repertoires may reflect thyroid immune responses. In validation, the model predicted progression to ophthalmopathy a median of about 6 months before onset, with over 55% sensitivity and 72.22% specificity.

A patient counted as having stable Graves' hyperthyroidism if no progression to ophthalmopathy occurred over 18 months of follow-up. Hyperthyroidism patients were newly diagnosed, had a disease duration of under 2 months, and were aged 18 to 65 years. Any patient with an uncontrolled infection, another autoimmune disease, pregnancy or lactation was excluded. Clinical symptoms, serum thyroxine and TRAb, thyroid ultrasound, and orbital computed tomography formed the basis for the diagnoses. Ficoll-Paque density gradient centrifugation was used to isolate PBMCs from approximately 10 ml of fresh peripheral blood. Trizol reagent was used to extract total RNA, and RNA quality was then checked on an Agilent 2100 Bioanalyzer. The TCR beta CDR3 regions were amplified from the RNA transcripts. For the first round of RT-PCR on the TCR CDR3, the HTBI primer set was used together with the Qiagen OneStep RT-PCR kit. Libraries were constructed in a second round of multiplex PCR, after which size selection and purification were performed. The libraries were sequenced on an Illumina HiSeq2000 using paired-end 100 bp reads. The authors' pipeline ran thus. SOAPnuke was used to process the raw data, with reads discarded if the reads contained adapters or uncalled bases, had a mean Phred below 15, or lacked an exact constant-primer or identifier match. High-quality paired reads were merged using COPE v1.2.5, and each unique nucleotide sequence was defined as a clonotype. MiTCR v1.1 was used to align the clonotypes against IMGT TRBV, TRBD and TRBJ reference segments. The analysis included only V-J combinations with a frequency above 0.0001, which together covered around 99% of the repertoires. A TCS score was defined as the ratio of F50 (clonal expansion) to E x V (chaos), with BLOSUM62-based TCRdist applied between CDR3 peptides within each V-J. Welch's t-statistics and random forest reduced 500 to 550 V-J features to roughly 13, which were used in a naive Bayes classifier (R e1071). TCRdb took the public reads, trimmed them with fastp at Q25, ran MiXCR for clone calling and kept in-frame beta chains. Here each entry gathers all rows of one CDR3 protein and keeps the most common genes and DNA. The authors' filters were not applied to this entry. The sample table contains 600,000 to 650,000 distinct CDR3 sequences; only one count was recorded for roughly 17% of them. Jointly, the top ten make up 3.8% of the sample.

Points on this clonotype: Its antigen remains undetermined. The input lacks base qualities; no much larger clone sits a single base away.

From the germline V gene (reference sequence), CDR1 is MNHEY and CDR2 is SMNVEV. Including cysteine and phenylalanine, the CDR3 has 14 amino acids. Only the CDR3 DNA is retained, 42 bases long and in frame from the first base. V gives up 7 bases and J gives up 7 bases, and the segment between their germline ends measures 14 bases. Sequenced input: blood. The sequence joins TRBV27 to TRBJ1-6, and perhaps TRBD1 as D gene, on 5 matching bases. The clonotype was recovered from a woman in her twenties or thirties with Graves' hyperthyroidism. The CDR3 in this case is CASTTQGWNSPLHF. The DNA reads TGTGCCAGCACCACGCAGGGTTGGAATTCACCCCTCCACTTT.